Described below is a single T cell receptor beta chain sequence and its context. The antigen remains unidentified. The sample belongs to a study of OX40 agonist ivuxolimab in advanced cancers. The assay was immunoSEQ multiplex PCR, and TCRdb's table has in-frame clones only and misses some. There are 50,000 to 65,000 clones in the sample; more than 85% occur only once, and around an eighth lies in the top ten. Study results and limitations: The investigators did not determine what antigen specificity the expanded peripheral T cells had.

CDR1 is MNHEY and CDR2 is SVGAGI in the germline V gene. The length of the CDR3 is 16 residues. V was pared by 0 bases and J by 5 bases, with 14 bases between. The source of this sequence is an adult with an advanced solid tumor such as melanoma, head and neck, liver or kidney cancer. The chain is built from TRBV6-5 and TRBJ2-1, with a possible D match to TRBD2 (6 bases). Sequences were derived from CD4+ or CD8+ T cells sorted from blood, sampled in a trial of the OX40 agonist ivuxolimab. The CDR3 DNA reads as TGTGCCAGCAGTTACTCCTACGGGGGACCAAACAATGAGCAGTTCTTC. As protein: CASSYSYGGPNNEQFF.